Listed below are T cell receptor beta chains from one sample, sequenced in a study of cytomegalovirus exposure and HLA in healthy donors. TCRdb keeps only in-frame clones here, not all; method: immunoSEQ multiplex PCR. The sample lists about 150,000 clones, roughly 84% occurring once. The sample consisted of PBMCs. The receptors stem from a boy younger than 10 in good health and CMV-seronegative. CDR3s include the opening cysteine and the closing phenylalanine or tryptophan. Each record gives: D gene, clone size, J gene, V gene, CDR3 DNA, CDR3 protein. A D gene is named only where the DNA matches it firmly. Clone size appears in some rows only: once, few, many, or a class for an expanded clone.

d_call: TRBD1
clone_size: .
j_call: TRBJ1-4
v_call: TRBV7-8
cdr3_nt: TGTGCCAGCAGCTTCCCCAGACAGGGGGTAAATGAAAAACTGTTTTTT
cdr3_aa: CASSFPRQGVNEKLFF

d_call: TRBD1
clone_size: once
j_call: TRBJ1-4
v_call: TRBV5-1
cdr3_nt: TGCGCCAGCAGCTCAACAGGGGGCTCGTTTGAAAAACTGTTTTTT
cdr3_aa: CASSSTGGSFEKLFF

d_call: TRBD2
clone_size: once
j_call: TRBJ2-7
v_call: TRBV7-2
cdr3_nt: TGTGCCAGCAGCCCGGTAGCGGGAACCTCCTACGAGCAGTACTTC
cdr3_aa: CASSPVAGTSYEQYF

d_call: .
clone_size: few
j_call: TRBJ2-2
v_call: TRBV10-3
cdr3_nt: TGTGCCATCAGTGAGGACGTTGGTTCAGCGTCCCCCCGGCTGGGCGGGGAGCTGTTTTTT
cdr3_aa: CAISEDVGSASPRLGGELFF

d_call: .
clone_size: .
j_call: TRBJ1-5
v_call: TRBV28
cdr3_nt: TGTGCCAGCAGTTTAACCCTAAGGGGAATTGTCTATTATCAGCCCCAGCATTTT
cdr3_aa: CASSLTLRGIVYYQPQHF

d_call: .
clone_size: .
j_call: TRBJ1-1
v_call: TRBV30
cdr3_nt: TGTGCCTGGAGTGTTTTCGGTACCGGGGGCACTGAAGCTTTCTTT
cdr3_aa: CAWSVFGTGGTEAFF

d_call: .
clone_size: few
j_call: TRBJ2-1
v_call: TRBV6-6
cdr3_nt: TGTGCCAGCAGTTACGTAGTCTACAATGAGCAGTTCTTC
cdr3_aa: CASSYVVYNEQFF

d_call: TRBD1
clone_size: .
j_call: TRBJ1-2
v_call: TRBV5-5
cdr3_nt: TGTGCCAGCAGCGACGGGACAGGGGTAGTAGCTAACTATGGCTACACCTTC
cdr3_aa: CASSDGTGVVANYGYTF

d_call: .
clone_size: .
j_call: TRBJ1-3
v_call: TRBV19
cdr3_nt: TGTGCCAGTAGTCCCTGGGTCCTAATGGGACTCTCTGGAAACACCATATATTTT
cdr3_aa: CASSPWVLMGLSGNTIYF

d_call: TRBD1
clone_size: .
j_call: TRBJ2-7
v_call: TRBV11-1
cdr3_nt: TGTGCCAGCAGCGCAAGGGGGCAAATCAAGGGAAACGAGCAGTACTTC
cdr3_aa: CASSARGQIKGNEQYF

d_call: TRBD1
clone_size: .
j_call: TRBJ2-7
v_call: TRBV6-5
cdr3_nt: TGTGCCAGCAGTGAAGGGACAGGGTCCTACGAGCAGTACTTC
cdr3_aa: CASSEGTGSYEQYF

d_call: TRBD2
clone_size: .
j_call: TRBJ2-1
v_call: TRBV14
cdr3_nt: TGTGCCAGCAGCCACCTTAGCGGGAGGGGACCCTACAATGAGCAGTTCTTC
cdr3_aa: CASSHLSGRGPYNEQFF

d_call: TRBD2
clone_size: .
j_call: TRBJ2-7
v_call: TRBV5-1
cdr3_nt: TGCGCCAGCAGCTTGGTCGGGATTGGGCATAGCGGGAGGGCAGTCGACTACGAGCAGTACTTC
cdr3_aa: CASSLVGIGHSGRAVDYEQYF

d_call: .
clone_size: .
j_call: TRBJ2-3
v_call: TRBV6-1
cdr3_nt: TGTGCCAGCAGTGAAGGTGGGAGATCCACAGATACGCAGTATTTT
cdr3_aa: CASSEGGRSTDTQYF

d_call: TRBD1
clone_size: .
j_call: TRBJ1-6
v_call: TRBV30
cdr3_nt: TGTGCCTGGAGCGGCCAGGGGGATTCACCCCTCCACTTT
cdr3_aa: CAWSGQGDSPLHF

d_call: TRBD1
clone_size: .
j_call: TRBJ1-2
v_call: TRBV6-1
cdr3_nt: TGTGCCAGCAGGAGGGACAGGGGCTATGGCTACACCTTC
cdr3_aa: CASRRDRGYGYTF

d_call: .
clone_size: .
j_call: TRBJ2-7
v_call: TRBV29-1
cdr3_nt: TGCAGCGTTGCCCTAGACAGCTACGAGCAGTACTTC
cdr3_aa: CSVALDSYEQYF

d_call: TRBD1
clone_size: .
j_call: TRBJ2-7
v_call: TRBV7-9
cdr3_nt: TGTGCCAGCAACTTCGTGGACAGGGGCTACGAGCAGTACTTC
cdr3_aa: CASNFVDRGYEQYF

d_call: .
clone_size: .
j_call: TRBJ1-2
v_call: TRBV5-1
cdr3_nt: TGCGCCAGCAGCTTGTATGGCGGGACCAACACCTTC
cdr3_aa: CASSLYGGTNTF

d_call: .
clone_size: once
j_call: TRBJ2-3
v_call: TRBV7-3
cdr3_nt: TGTGCCAGCAGCTTCTCTCGTGCGGGATCGGGCACAGATACGCAGTATTTT
cdr3_aa: CASSFSRAGSGTDTQYF

d_call: TRBD2
clone_size: once
j_call: TRBJ2-7
v_call: TRBV11-3
cdr3_nt: TGTGCCAGCAGCTTAGGGCCTAGCGGTGCCTACGAGCAGTACTTC
cdr3_aa: CASSLGPSGAYEQYF

d_call: TRBD1
clone_size: many
j_call: TRBJ1-2
v_call: TRBV5-1
cdr3_nt: TGCGCCAGCAGCTCCGGGACAGGGCTGAATGGCTACACCTTC
cdr3_aa: CASSSGTGLNGYTF

d_call: .
clone_size: .
j_call: TRBJ2-7
v_call: TRBV29-1
cdr3_nt: TGCAGCGGCGGGACAGACCACTACGAGCAGTACTTC
cdr3_aa: CSGGTDHYEQYF

d_call: TRBD2
clone_size: once
j_call: TRBJ2-7
v_call: TRBV28
cdr3_nt: TGTGCCAGCAGTAAACCGGGACTAGCGAGGTACGAGCAGTACTTC
cdr3_aa: CASSKPGLARYEQYF

d_call: .
clone_size: few
j_call: TRBJ2-7
v_call: TRBV6-7
cdr3_nt: TGTGCCAGCAGAACTAGCCGCTCTTACGAGCAGTACTTC
cdr3_aa: CASRTSRSYEQYF

d_call: .
clone_size: .
j_call: TRBJ2-7
v_call: TRBV5-1
cdr3_nt: TGCGCCAGCAGCTATTGGGACAACTCCTACGAGCAGTACTTC
cdr3_aa: CASSYWDNSYEQYF

d_call: .
clone_size: .
j_call: TRBJ2-7
v_call: TRBV29-1
cdr3_nt: TGCAGCGTTGGCCGGGTAGGAACAGGGAACGAGCAGTACTTC
cdr3_aa: CSVGRVGTGNEQYF

d_call: TRBD1
clone_size: .
j_call: TRBJ1-6
v_call: TRBV6-1
cdr3_nt: TGTGCCAGCAGTGAAACGGCAGGGGGCAATTCACCCCTCCACTTT
cdr3_aa: CASSETAGGNSPLHF

d_call: .
clone_size: .
j_call: TRBJ1-4
v_call: TRBV11-3
cdr3_nt: TGTGCCAGCAGCCGAAGGGGCATTAATGAAAAACTGTTTTTT
cdr3_aa: CASSRRGINEKLFF

d_call: TRBD2
clone_size: .
j_call: TRBJ2-1
v_call: TRBV29-1
cdr3_nt: TGCAGCGTTGGAGCGGGGGGTTCCTACAATGAGCAGTTCTTC
cdr3_aa: CSVGAGGSYNEQFF

d_call: .
clone_size: .
j_call: TRBJ2-5
v_call: TRBV28
cdr3_nt: TGTGCCAGTCGGGGGGCAGGGCCTGGGGGAGAGACCCAGTACTTC
cdr3_aa: CASRGAGPGGETQYF

d_call: TRBD1
clone_size: .
j_call: TRBJ1-2
v_call: TRBV18
cdr3_nt: TGTGCCAGCTCACCGGGGGACAGGGAAATTTATGGCTACACCTTC
cdr3_aa: CASSPGDREIYGYTF

d_call: TRBD1
clone_size: .
j_call: TRBJ2-1
v_call: TRBV19
cdr3_nt: TGTGCCAGTAGCCTCCTAACCCCGGGGACAGACAATGAGCAGTTCTTC
cdr3_aa: CASSLLTPGTDNEQFF

d_call: .
clone_size: .
j_call: TRBJ2-2
v_call: TRBV7-6
cdr3_nt: TGTGCCAGCATCAACAGGGTGGGCGGAGTGAACACCGGGGAGCTGTTTTTT
cdr3_aa: CASINRVGGVNTGELFF

d_call: TRBD1
clone_size: .
j_call: TRBJ2-3
v_call: TRBV2
cdr3_nt: TGTGCCAGCACATGGGACAGGGGGACAGATACGCAGTATTTT
cdr3_aa: CASTWDRGTDTQYF

d_call: .
clone_size: .
j_call: TRBJ1-2
v_call: TRBV28
cdr3_nt: TGTGCCAGCAGTCGACAGACAGGTCCCCCCTATGGCTACACCTTC
cdr3_aa: CASSRQTGPPYGYTF

d_call: TRBD1
clone_size: .
j_call: TRBJ2-6
v_call: TRBV11-2
cdr3_nt: TGTGCCAGCAGCAACTGGCCAAGGGGGCGGTCTGGGGCCAACGTCCTGACTTTC
cdr3_aa: CASSNWPRGRSGANVLTF

d_call: .
clone_size: .
j_call: TRBJ2-6
v_call: TRBV28
cdr3_nt: TGTGCCAGCAGGCCGGTCTCTGGGGCCAACGTCCTGACTTTC
cdr3_aa: CASRPVSGANVLTF

d_call: .
clone_size: once
j_call: TRBJ2-1
v_call: TRBV10-3
cdr3_nt: TGTGCCATCAGTCGGTTCACAGCGGATAACTACAATGAGCAGTTCTTC
cdr3_aa: CAISRFTADNYNEQFF

d_call: .
clone_size: .
j_call: TRBJ1-1
v_call: TRBV14
cdr3_nt: TGTGCCAGCAGCCAAGAGCTAGGAAGAGCTTTCTTT
cdr3_aa: CASSQELGRAFF

d_call: .
clone_size: .
j_call: TRBJ2-1
v_call: TRBV6-4
cdr3_nt: TGTGCCAGCAGTGACTCTCCGGCCGGGAATGAGCAGTTCTTC
cdr3_aa: CASSDSPAGNEQFF

d_call: TRBD1
clone_size: .
j_call: TRBJ1-2
v_call: TRBV10-3
cdr3_nt: TGTGCCATCAGTGAAGTCAGGGGGAATGGCTACACCTTC
cdr3_aa: CAISEVRGNGYTF